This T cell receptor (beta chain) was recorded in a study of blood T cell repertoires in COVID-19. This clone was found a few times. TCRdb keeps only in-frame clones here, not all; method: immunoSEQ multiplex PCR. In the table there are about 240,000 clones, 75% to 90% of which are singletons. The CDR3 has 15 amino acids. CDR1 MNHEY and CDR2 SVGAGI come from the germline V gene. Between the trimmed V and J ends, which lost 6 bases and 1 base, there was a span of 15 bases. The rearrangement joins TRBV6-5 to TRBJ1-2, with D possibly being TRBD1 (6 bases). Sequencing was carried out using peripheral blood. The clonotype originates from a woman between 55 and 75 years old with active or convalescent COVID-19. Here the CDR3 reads CASSKGGGFNYGYTF. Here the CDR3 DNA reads TGTGCCAGCAGCAAGGGGGGAGGGTTTAACTATGGCTACACCTTC.